The sequence of this T cell receptor beta chain was determined in a study of identical twins. Each CDR3 protein is one row after TCRdb ran MiXCR on the 5' RACE reads. The sample lists 15,000 to 20,000 distinct CDR3 sequences; roughly 70% were seen once. The specimen sequenced was memory (CD45RO+) T cells sorted from blood. The receptor was isolated from a woman aged 18-35 years in good health. This table probably holds off-target reads from a library built for another chain.

The CDR3 here is CASTLTSGLVDTQYF. The CDR3 bases are TGTGCCAGCACCCTGACTAGCGGGTTAGTGGATACGCAGTATTTT. The V gene is TRBV6-1, the J gene TRBJ2-3, with 10 bases that match TRBD2. The trim removed 7 bases at V and 6 bases at J, leaving 10 bases unmatched. This CDR3 comprises 15 residues. Germline CDR1 is MNHNS and CDR2 is SASEGT.